This T cell receptor (beta chain) was identified during a study of T-cell memory formation after mild COVID-19. Notes on the study in general: Whether second-wave clones peaking at day 37 were SARS-CoV-2 specific went unconfirmed. Some clones that responded turned up in pre-infection memory, which suggests that cross-reactive memory joined in. Clones that contracted from day 15 to 85 were balanced CD4/CD8, while later expanders leaned CD4+.

A remark on this clonotype: Its antigen is unidentified.

MiXCR was run by TCRdb on the 5' RACE reads, yielding one entry per CDR3 protein. Here the sample spans some 350,000 distinct CDR3 sequences, 15% to 20% being singletons. The germline V gene has CDR1 DFQATT and CDR2 SNEGSKA (reference sequence). The V gene lost 3 bases and the J gene lost 4 bases, with 7 bases spanning the gap. This CDR3 region has 11 residues. Specimen: PBMCs or a T cell subset sorted from them (not recorded which). V gene TRBV20-1 combines with J gene TRBJ2-7, with D possibly TRBD1 on 6 matching bases. The TCR comes from a young man who had mild COVID-19 (a few samples of this study predate the infection). Cell type and time point are not known. The DNA for the CDR3 is TGCAGTGCTAGGACAGGATACGAGCAGTACTTC. Translated: CSARTGYEQYF.